This T cell receptor (beta chain) was recovered during a study of cytomegalovirus exposure and HLA in healthy donors. Study-level points and caveats: In an earlier analysis, in some 500 donors, most V segments appeared productive either ~87% or ~30% of the time.

The PCR contained 60 Vbeta and 13 Jbeta primers. Clones were read by immunoSEQ multiplex PCR, and TCRdb kept only the in-frame ones, dropping some. The sample carries 100,000 to 150,000 clones, around 72% recorded once. A note on this clone: Its specificity is unknown.

In germline, CDR1 is LGHNA, CDR2 YNFKEQ. The CDR3 is made up of 22 amino acids. With V trimmed by 4 bases and J by 0 bases, 23 bases remained unmatched. The sequence derives from a young man in good health and CMV-seronegative. This chain connects TRBV4-2 to TRBJ1-5, with 8 bases that match TRBD1. Sequences were obtained from PBMCs. The CDR3 loop is CASSPLSHYRDRSFHSNQPQHF. Here the CDR3 DNA reads TGTGCCAGCAGCCCTTTATCCCATTACCGGGACAGGAGTTTTCATAGCAATCAGCCCCAGCATTTT.